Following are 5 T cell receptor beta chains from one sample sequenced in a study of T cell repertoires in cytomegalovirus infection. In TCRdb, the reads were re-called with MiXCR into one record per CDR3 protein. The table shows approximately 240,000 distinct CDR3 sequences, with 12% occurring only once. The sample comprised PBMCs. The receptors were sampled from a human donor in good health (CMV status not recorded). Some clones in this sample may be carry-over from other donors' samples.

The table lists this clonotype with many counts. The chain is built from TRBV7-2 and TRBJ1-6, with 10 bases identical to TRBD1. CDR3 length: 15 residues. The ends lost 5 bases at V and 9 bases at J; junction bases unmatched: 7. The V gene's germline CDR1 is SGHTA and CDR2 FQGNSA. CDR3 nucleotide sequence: TGTGCCAGCAGCGCGGGACAGGGGATCGCTTCACCCCTCCACTTT. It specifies CASSAGQGIASPLHF. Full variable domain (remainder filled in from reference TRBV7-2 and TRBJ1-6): GAGVSQSPSNKVTEKGKDVELRCDPISGHTALYWYRQSLGQGLEFLIYFQGNSAPDKSGLPSDRFSAERTGGSVSTLTIQRTQQEDSAVYLCASSAGQGIASPLHFGNGTRLTVT.

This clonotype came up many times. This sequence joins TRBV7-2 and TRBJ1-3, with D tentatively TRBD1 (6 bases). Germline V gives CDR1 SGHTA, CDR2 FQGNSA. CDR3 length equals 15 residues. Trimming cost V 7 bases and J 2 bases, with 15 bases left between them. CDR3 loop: CASTSMRGAGNTIYF. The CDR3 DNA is TGTGCCAGCACCTCAATGAGGGGGGCTGGAAACACCATATATTTT. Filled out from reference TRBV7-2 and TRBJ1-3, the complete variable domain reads GAGVSQSPSNKVTEKGKDVELRCDPISGHTALYWYRQSLGQGLEFLIYFQGNSAPDKSGLPSDRFSAERTGGSVSTLTIQRTQQEDSAVYLCASTSMRGAGNTIYFGEGSWLTVV.

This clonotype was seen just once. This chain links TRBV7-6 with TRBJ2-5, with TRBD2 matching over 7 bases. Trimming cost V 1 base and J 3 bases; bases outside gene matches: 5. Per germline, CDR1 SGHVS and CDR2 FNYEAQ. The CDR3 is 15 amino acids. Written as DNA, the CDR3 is TGTGCCAGCAGCTTAGGGCGGGGGATGGAAGAGACCCAGTACTTC. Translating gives CASSLGRGMEETQYF.

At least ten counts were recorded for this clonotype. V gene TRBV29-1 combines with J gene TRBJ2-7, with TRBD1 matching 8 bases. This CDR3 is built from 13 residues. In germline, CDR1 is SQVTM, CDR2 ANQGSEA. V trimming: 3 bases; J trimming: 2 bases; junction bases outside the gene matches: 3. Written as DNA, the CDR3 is TGCAGCGTTGAGGGGACAGGCACCTACGAGCAGTACTTC. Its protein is CSVEGTGTYEQYF.

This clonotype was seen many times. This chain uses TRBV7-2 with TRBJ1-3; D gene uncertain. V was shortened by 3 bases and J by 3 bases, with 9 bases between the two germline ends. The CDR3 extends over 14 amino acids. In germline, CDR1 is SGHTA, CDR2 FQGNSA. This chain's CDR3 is CASSFSGGGNTIYF. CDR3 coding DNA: TGTGCCAGCAGCTTTAGCGGCGGTGGAAACACCATATATTTT.